The 27 T cell receptor beta chains given below trace back to one sample, sequenced in a study of shared clonotypes between healthy human individuals. TCRdb's copy holds only in-frame clones and misses some; the assay was immunoSEQ multiplex PCR. The data show roughly 1 million clones, more than 75% seen once. Sequenced: memory CD4+ T cells from PBMCs. Subset defined: CD45RA-negative fraction. Every receptor here comes from a man in his late teens or twenties in good health. Some clones in this sample may be carry-over from other donors' samples.

V gene TRBV6-1 combines with J gene TRBJ2-7; TRBD2 is a possible D gene (5 bases). The CDR3 contains 17 residues. Germline lookup yields CDR1 MNHNS and CDR2 SASEGT. V was pared by 6 bases and J by 2 bases, with 23 bases between. The CDR3 sequence is CASSELLSGGSPYEQYF. The DNA for the CDR3 is TGTGCCAGCAGCGAACTCCTTTCGGGCGGGTCCCCCTACGAGCAGTACTTC.

The chain uses TRBV28 and TRBJ1-2; D is undetermined. The ends were cut back, 3 bases at V and 2 bases at J, with 7 bases in the middle. Germline assignment: CDR1 MDHEN and CDR2 SYDVKM. The CDR3 is 13 residues long. The CDR3 loop is CASSLWQNYGYTF. The CDR3, as DNA: TGTGCCAGCAGTTTGTGGCAGAACTATGGCTACACCTTC.

J is TRBJ1-4 and V is TRBV29-1; D not certain. V dropped 4 bases and J dropped 7 bases, with 13 bases sitting between them. Germline CDR1 reads SQVTM; CDR2 reads ANQGSEA. CDR3 length equals 13 residues. The CDR3 DNA reads TGCAGCGTTGGTTCGGGGATGGGTGAAAAACTGTTTTTT. This encodes CSVGSGMGEKLFF.

V usage is TRBV28 and J usage is TRBJ1-2; TRBD1 is a possible D gene (6 bases). Between the trimmed V and J ends, which lost 6 bases and 7 bases, there was a span of 24 bases. The germline CDR1 and CDR2 sequences are MDHEN and SYDVKM. The length of the CDR3 is 16 residues. The CDR3 bases are TGTGCCAGCAGCCGCAGGACGCCCAGGACAGCTGGTGGCTACACCTTC. Protein product: CASSRRTPRTAGGYTF.

This chain joins TRBV7-3 and TRBJ2-7; 9 nucleotides align to TRBD1. Trimming removed 0 bases from V and 8 bases from J; junction bases left unmatched: 8. The CDR3 runs 15 residues. Germline V gene data show CDR1 as SGHTA and CDR2 as FQGTGA. The CDR3 reads CASSLTGGQGRKQYF. CDR3 DNA sequence: TGTGCCAGCAGCTTAACAGGAGGACAGGGGAGGAAGCAGTACTTC.

The chain couples TRBV18 to TRBJ1-5; possible D gene TRBD1, 5 bases. Germline CDR1 is KGHSH and CDR2 is LQKENI. This CDR3 region has 14 residues. V was clipped by 6 bases and J by 2 bases, with 11 bases between them. The CDR3 nucleotides read TGTGCCAGCTCCAATTCGGGGGGCAATCAGCCCCAGCATTTT. This codes for CASSNSGGNQPQHF.

This chain joins TRBV28 and TRBJ1-5; the match to TRBD1 covers 9 bases. The J segment lost 3 bases and the V segment lost 4 bases, leaving 4 bases of the junction unmatched. The CDR3 covers 15 residues. Per germline, CDR1 MDHEN and CDR2 SYDVKM. This chain's CDR3 is CASSYRTGDNQPQHF. The CDR3, as DNA: TGTGCCAGCAGTTACCGGACAGGGGACAATCAGCCCCAGCATTTT. The variable domain in full, with the rest retrieved from reference TRBV28 and TRBJ1-5, is DVKVTQSSRYLVKRTGEKVFLECVQDMDHENMFWYRQDPGLGLRLIYFSYDVKMKEKGDIPEGYSVSREKKERFSLILESASTNQTSMYLCASSYRTGDNQPQHFGDGTRLSIL.

CDR3 bases: TGTGCCAGCAAGACAGGGTCAGACCAGCCCCAGCATTTT. Translated, it gives CASKTGSDQPQHF. V and J are TRBV6-1 and TRBJ1-5, with TRBD1 identical over 7 bases. Trimming removed 7 bases from V and 7 bases from J; junction bases left unmatched: 7. The CDR3 spans 13 residues. CDR1 and CDR2 from the germline V gene are MNHNS and SASEGT.

The V call is TRBV9, the J call TRBJ1-5, with D possibly being TRBD1 (5 bases). CDR3 size: 13 residues. The germline gives CDR1 SGDLS, CDR2 YYNGEE. Trimming left V 3 bases short and J 5 bases short, with 9 bases between. This CDR3 reads CASSGDSYQPQHF. For the CDR3, the DNA is TGTGCCAGCAGCGGTGACAGCTATCAGCCCCAGCATTTT.

This rearrangement joins TRBV18 to TRBJ2-1, with D maybe TRBD2 (5 bases). With 4 bases removed from V and 9 bases from J, the gap between germline ends came to 19 bases. The germline gives CDR1 KGHSH, CDR2 LQKENI. The CDR3 is 15 amino acids. The CDR3 is CASSRGNGGEGEQFF. The CDR3 DNA sequence: TGTGCCAGCTCACGGGGAAACGGAGGCGAAGGTGAGCAGTTCTTC.

The chain joins TRBV14 to TRBJ1-1, with D unresolved. The CDR3 has 16 residues. Trimming stripped 0 bases from V and 4 bases from J, with 15 bases between. The germline CDR1 and CDR2 sequences are SGHDN and FVKESK. This CDR3 reads CASSQDRRQVGTEAFF. CDR3 nucleotide sequence: TGTGCCAGCAGCCAAGACCGCAGGCAGGTGGGCACTGAAGCTTTCTTT. The entire variable domain, with the rest obtained from reference TRBV14 and TRBJ1-1, is as follows: EAGVTQFPSHSVIEKGQTVTLRCDPISGHDNLYWYRRVMGKEIKFLLHFVKESKQDESGMPNNRFLAERTGGTYSTLKVQPAELEDSGVYFCASSQDRRQVGTEAFFGQGTRLTVV.

This chain connects TRBV7-9 to TRBJ2-6; 7 nucleotides agree with TRBD1. The CDR3 consists of 15 residues. The J segment lost 2 bases and the V segment lost 5 bases, leaving 3 bases of the junction unmatched. The germline V gene has CDR1 SEHNR and CDR2 FQNEAQ (reference sequence). DNA of the CDR3: TGTGCCAGCAGCCACACAGGGGCTGGGGCCAACGTCCTGACTTTC. Amino acid sequence: CASSHTGAGANVLTF.

This rearrangement joins TRBV27 to TRBJ1-2; D gene unclear. Per germline, CDR1 MNHEY and CDR2 SMNVEV (reference sequence). Deletions cut 5 bases from V and 8 bases from J, with 15 bases between. The CDR3 has 13 amino acids. The CDR3 DNA follows: TGTGCCAGCAGTCCCGAGACGAGGTTGGGCTACACCTTC. Its protein product is CASSPETRLGYTF.

J is TRBJ1-2 and V is TRBV5-5; D is possibly TRBD1 (6 bases). Trimming shortened V by 2 bases and J by 5 bases, and 19 bases separated the two germline ends. The CDR3 consists of 16 residues. Germline V gives CDR1 SGHKS, CDR2 YYEKEE (reference sequence). The CDR3 coding sequence is TGTGCCAGCAGCTTCTTCCTCGTCGGGGGCTGGTATGGCTACACCTTC. Its protein product is CASSFFLVGGWYGYTF.

CDR3 amino acids: CASRPTIRTNEKLFF. CDR3 DNA sequence: TGTGCCAGCAGGCCCACCATACGAACTAATGAAAAACTGTTTTTT. The chain combines TRBV6-6 with TRBJ1-4; the D is unclear. Trimming shortened V by 6 bases and J by 1 base, and 12 bases separated the two germline ends. Looked up from germline, CDR1 is MNHNY and CDR2 is SVGAGI (reference sequence). The CDR3 runs 15 residues.

Written as DNA, the CDR3 is TGCGCCAGCAGCCAGGCAGGGAACTATGGCTACACCTTC. Its translation: CASSQAGNYGYTF. The J gene is TRBJ1-2, the V gene TRBV4-1; weak D call: TRBD1 (5 bases). V was shortened by 3 bases and J by 2 bases, with 7 bases between the two germline ends. In germline, CDR1 is MGHRA, CDR2 YSYEKL. The CDR3 spans 13 residues.

With respect to this clone: The same CDR3 also results from other DNA sequences found in this sample. The gene calls are TRBV6-5 and TRBJ1-2; D is ambiguous. There are 14 residues in the CDR3. Trimming cost V 0 bases and J 3 bases, with 8 bases left between them. Germline V lookup: CDR1 MNHEY, CDR2 SVGAGI. The CDR3 here is CASSYSRRDYGYTF. The CDR3 DNA sequence: TGTGCCAGCAGTTACTCCAGGAGGGACTATGGCTACACCTTC.

The chain employs TRBV29-1 and TRBJ2-7; 8 nucleotides line up with TRBD1. V trimming: 3 bases; J trimming: 4 bases; junction bases outside the gene matches: 11. The CDR3 extends over 15 amino acids. Germline V lookup: CDR1 SQVTM, CDR2 ANQGSEA. The DNA for the CDR3 is TGCAGCGTTGAGTCTGGAGGAGGGACAGGATACGAGCAGTACTTC. Its translation: CSVESGGGTGYEQYF.

As DNA, the CDR3 is TGTGCCAGCAGCGACCGGACCTCTGGGGGGTACAATGAGCAGTTCTTC. Translated: CASSDRTSGGYNEQFF. This chain connects TRBV9 to TRBJ2-1; weak D call: TRBD2 (6 bases). The V gene's germline CDR1 is SGDLS and CDR2 YYNGEE. The CDR3 runs to 16 residues. Trimming left V 3 bases short and J 4 bases short, with 17 bases between.

The rearrangement uses TRBV2 and TRBJ2-7, with 7 positions matching TRBD2. The V gene's germline CDR1 is SNHLY and CDR2 FYNNEI. V trimming: 4 bases; J trimming: 5 bases; junction bases outside the gene matches: 8. This CDR3 contains 14 residues. The CDR3 protein is CASSAGLTGNEQYF. The CDR3 DNA follows: TGTGCCAGCAGTGCGGGACTAACGGGGAACGAGCAGTACTTC.

This clone was seen only a few times. Other DNA sequences within the sample encode an identical CDR3. V is TRBV7-3 and J is TRBJ1-1; D not resolved. V was clipped by 0 bases and J by 3 bases, with 8 bases between them. The CDR3 contains 14 residues. Per germline, CDR1 SGHTA and CDR2 FQGTGA. CDR3 DNA: TGTGCCAGCAGCTTAACGGGTGGGGACACTGAAGCTTTCTTT. Translating gives CASSLTGGDTEAFF.

This chain connects TRBV27 to TRBJ2-3; TRBD2 matches 7 bases. CDR1 is MNHEY, CDR2 SMNVEV, per germline (reference sequence). The CDR3 has 15 residues. The V and J ends lost 6 bases and 1 base, in that order; junction bases with no gene match: 7. The CDR3: CASSPAGVGTDTQYF. DNA of the CDR3: TGTGCCAGCAGCCCCGCGGGGGTGGGCACAGATACGCAGTATTTT.

The chain recombines TRBV29-1 with TRBJ2-3; 8 bases are a match to TRBD1. Germline V gene data show CDR1 as SQVTM and CDR2 as ANQGSEA. CDR3 length equals 14 residues. Trimming took 6 bases from V and 3 from J; bases not matched to a gene: 8. This CDR3 is CSVKTGAVTDTQYF. In DNA, the CDR3 is TGCAGCGTCAAGACAGGGGCCGTAACAGATACGCAGTATTTT.

This clone was detected only once. This chain joins TRBV28 and TRBJ1-5; perhaps TRBD1 as D (5 bases). V shed 8 bases and J shed 0 bases, with 20 bases lying between them. This CDR3 has 17 amino acids. Germline V gives CDR1 MDHEN, CDR2 SYDVKM. This CDR3 is CASLGRGRRYSNQPQHF. The CDR3 DNA reads TGTGCCAGCCTGGGACGTGGTAGACGATATAGCAATCAGCCCCAGCATTTT.

The chain combines TRBV5-1 with TRBJ1-1; TRBD1 agrees at 8 bases. Germline trimming cut 7 bases from V and 1 base from J; bases unmatched to any gene: 6. The germline CDR1 and CDR2 sequences are SGHRS and YFSETQ. This CDR3 has 14 amino acids. The CDR3 nucleotides read TGCGCCAGCGGCTCCGGGACAGGGAACACTGAAGCTTTCTTT. Its protein is CASGSGTGNTEAFF. The full variable domain, completed using reference TRBV5-1 and TRBJ1-1, is KAGVTQTPRYLIKTRGQQVTLSCSPISGHRSVSWYQQTPGQGLQFLFEYFSETQRNKGNFPGRFSGRQFSNSRSEMNVSTLELGDSALYLCASGSGTGNTEAFFGQGTRLTVV.

The rearrangement uses TRBV7-2 and TRBJ1-1; 9 nucleotides agree with TRBD1. Trimming at V came to 0 bases and at J to 10 bases, leaving 12 bases not matched to a gene. CDR3 size: 16 residues. Germline lookup yields CDR1 SGHTA and CDR2 FQGNSA. CDR3 loop: CASSLARIGTGRPAFF. CDR3 sequence (DNA): TGTGCCAGCAGCTTAGCGCGGATCGGGACAGGGAGGCCAGCTTTCTTT.

The J gene is TRBJ2-5, the V gene TRBV7-2; 10 bases line up with TRBD2. Germline V gene lookup returns CDR1 SGHTA and CDR2 FQGNSA. J gave up 4 bases and V 1 base, and 6 bases lay outside the gene matches. The CDR3 has 16 residues. This CDR3 is CASSLGASGRGETQYF. CDR3 DNA sequence: TGTGCCAGCAGCTTAGGGGCTAGCGGGAGAGGAGAGACCCAGTACTTC.